A single sample gave rise to the 27 T cell receptor beta chains below, sequenced in a study of blood T cell repertoires in COVID-19 (dated by TCRdb to 2020 to 2021). The library was prepared using the immunoSEQ multiplex PCR assay. Sourced from immuneACCESS, this table was stored by TCRdb with only in-frame sequences that have V and J called. A share of the clones is absent; for the studies checked, an unresolved V gene accounts for under half, and the remainder has no known explanation. Present in this sample are more than 15,000 clones, 86% of which were seen just once. Around half of the sample is taken by the ten largest. The sequenced material came from peripheral blood. These receptors all stem from a man between 60 and 75 years old with acute or convalescent COVID-19.

The chain couples TRBV3-1 (or the pseudogene TRBV3-2) to TRBJ1-2; TRBD1 agrees at 9 bases. The germline V gene has CDR1 LGHDT and CDR2 YNNKEL (reference sequence). The CDR3 has 16 amino acids. Losses at the gene ends were 4 bases for V and 0 bases for J; bases not matched to a gene: 6. The CDR3 sequence: CASSRRDRAANYGYTF. The CDR3 bases are TGTGCCAGCAGCCGCCGGGACAGGGCCGCTAACTATGGCTACACCTTC.

The V call is TRBV6-5, the J call TRBJ2-3, with TRBD1 matching over 7 bases. The CDR3 is made up of 15 amino acids. Trimming removed 2 bases from V and 0 bases from J; junction bases left unmatched: 2. Looked up from germline, CDR1 is MNHEY and CDR2 is SVGAGI. This chain's CDR3 is CASSYTGQSTDTQYF. Here the CDR3 DNA reads TGTGCCAGCAGTTACACGGGACAGAGCACAGATACGCAGTATTTT.

The chain combines TRBV6-5 with TRBJ2-3, with 9 bases aligning to TRBD2. Germline V gene data show CDR1 as MNHEY and CDR2 as SVGAGI. Trimming at V came to 5 bases and at J to 6 bases, leaving 9 bases not matched to a gene. The CDR3 contains 15 residues. In nucleotides, the CDR3 is TGTGCCAGCAGTCAGGGCGCTAGCGGGATTGATACGCAGTATTTT. Amino acids: CASSQGASGIDTQYF.

The sample holds a few counts of this clone. V and J are TRBV19 and TRBJ2-1, with 7 bases that match TRBD2. The CDR3 covers 15 residues. Germline trimming cut 1 base from V and 7 bases from J; bases unmatched to any gene: 7. The V gene's germline CDR1 is LNHDA and CDR2 SQIVND (reference sequence). The CDR3 DNA reads as TGTGCCAGTAGTATAGGCGGGAGAGGGAGAAATGAGCAGTTCTTC. Its protein product is CASSIGGRGRNEQFF.

The genes are TRBV24-1 and TRBJ2-3; unclear D gene. Germline values: CDR1 KGHDR, CDR2 SFDVKD. The CDR3 runs to 13 residues. Trimming pared 0 bases from V and 3 bases from J, leaving 3 bases between. The CDR3 here is CATSDLQTDTQYF. The CDR3 bases are TGTGCCACCAGTGATTTGCAGACAGATACGCAGTATTTT.

V is TRBV7-6 and J is TRBJ1-1, with a tentative D call TRBD1 (5 bases). The CDR3 loop spans 14 amino acids. Germline V gives CDR1 SGHVS, CDR2 FNYEAQ. Deletions cut 1 base from V and 3 bases from J, with 9 bases between. The CDR3 is CASSLVGLDTEAFF. The CDR3 DNA reads TGTGCCAGCAGCTTAGTGGGGCTCGACACTGAAGCTTTCTTT.

The chain employs TRBV7-8 and TRBJ1-6, with TRBD1 matching 7 bases. Germline trimming cut 4 bases from V and 9 bases from J; bases unmatched to any gene: 9. CDR1 and CDR2 (germline): SGHVS, FQNEAQ. The CDR3 is 15 amino acids. CDR3: CASSSNRGRSSPLHF. Written as DNA, the CDR3 is TGTGCCAGCAGCTCCAACAGGGGTAGGAGTTCACCCCTCCACTTT.

The CDR3 DNA reads TGTGCCAGCAACACAATCGGACAGGGGAATTCACCCCTCCACTTT. It specifies CASNTIGQGNSPLHF. The chain joins TRBV6-5 to TRBJ1-6, with 9 bases fitting TRBD1. From germline, CDR1 is MNHEY and CDR2 SVGAGI. Trimming at V came to 7 bases and at J to 7 bases, leaving 8 bases not matched to a gene. The CDR3 is made up of 15 amino acids.

The V call is TRBV7-2, the J call TRBJ2-1; 11 bases agree with TRBD2. Germline CDR1 and CDR2: SGHTA and FQGNSA. With V trimmed by 1 base and J by 4 bases, 9 bases remained unmatched. The CDR3 length is 18 residues. In nucleotides, the CDR3 is TGTGCCAGCAGCTTAGGGCCTAGCGGGGGGCCATTATACAATGAGCAGTTCTTC. The encoded protein is CASSLGPSGGPLYNEQFF.

The table lists this clone with a few counts. V and J are TRBV30 and TRBJ2-1, with 7 bases matching TRBD1. V lost 2 bases, J lost 6 bases, and 10 bases stayed unmatched. This CDR3 has 15 amino acids. The germline V gene encodes CDR1 GTSNPN and CDR2 SVGIG (reference sequence). CDR3 loop: CAWSRLRTGPNEQFF. CDR3 in DNA: TGTGCCTGGAGTAGGCTCCGGACAGGTCCCAATGAGCAGTTCTTC.

For the CDR3, the DNA is TGTGCCACCAGCAGTAGACGGGGGAACGAGCAGTTCTTC. Protein: CATSSRRGNEQFF. V gene TRBV15 combines with J gene TRBJ2-1; TRBD2 might be the D (6 bases). Germline V gene data show CDR1 as LNHNV and CDR2 as YYDKDF (reference sequence). The CDR3 sequence is 13 residues long. The ends were cut back, 3 bases at V and 10 bases at J, with 13 bases in the middle.

V usage is TRBV6-2 or TRBV6-3 and J usage is TRBJ2-3; TRBD1 matches at 8 bases. V dropped 5 bases and J dropped 0; count of bases not matched to a gene: 13. Per germline, CDR1 MNHEY and CDR2 SVGEGT. This CDR3 comprises 18 residues. CDR3 sequence (DNA): TGTGCCAGCAGTAAACACGGGACAGGACCCTCTAGCACAGATACGCAGTATTTT. This translates into CASSKHGTGPSSTDTQYF.

This clone is deemed large. The rearrangement uses TRBV2 and TRBJ1-6; D is undetermined. This CDR3 has 14 amino acids. V gave up 6 bases and J gave up 0 bases, with 6 bases separating them. Germline-derived CDR1 and CDR2 are SNHLY and FYNNEI. This chain's CDR3 is CASRRGSYNSPLHF. In nucleotides, the CDR3 is TGTGCCAGCAGGCGGGGCTCCTATAATTCACCCCTCCACTTT.

About this clone itself: Mismatch with germline at one junction end may stem from a read error. The CDR3 protein is CASSPPADRGSIQPQHF. The CDR3 nucleotides read TGTGCCAGCAGTCCTCCCGCAGACAGGGGGAGCATTCAGCCCCAGCATTTT. The V and J genes are TRBV28 and TRBJ1-5, with TRBD1 identical over 9 bases. Germline values: CDR1 MDHEN, CDR2 SYDVKM. The CDR3 is made up of 17 amino acids.

This clone was found once. J is TRBJ2-2 and V is TRBV7-2; 12 nucleotides agree with TRBD2. Trimming removed 3 bases from V and 1 base from J; junction bases left unmatched: 3. This CDR3 is 17 amino acids long. CDR1 SGHTA and CDR2 FQGNSA come from the germline V gene. CDR3 nucleotides: TGTGCCAGCAGCTTCCCGACTAGCGGGGGGAACACCGGGGAGCTGTTTTTT. Encoded protein: CASSFPTSGGNTGELFF. Full variable domain (rest looked up from reference TRBV7-2 and TRBJ2-2): GAGVSQSPSNKVTEKGKDVELRCDPISGHTALYWYRQSLGQGLEFLIYFQGNSAPDKSGLPSDRFSAERTGGSVSTLTIQRTQQEDSAVYLCASSFPTSGGNTGELFFGEGSRLTVL.

This clone occurred once. The genes are TRBV15 and TRBJ2-2; D is unclear. This CDR3 has 11 residues. The V gene lost 11 bases and the J gene lost 7 bases, with 11 bases spanning the gap. CDR1 and CDR2 (germline): LNHNV, YYDKDF (reference sequence). The CDR3 sequence is CAQIEDGELFF. The CDR3 DNA follows: TGTGCCCAGATCGAGGACGGGGAGCTGTTTTTT.

The chain is built from TRBV4-1 and TRBJ2-6; 8 bases map to TRBD2. Unmatched junction bases numbered 4, after V lost 4 bases and J lost 2 bases. This CDR3 region has 16 residues. From germline, CDR1 is MGHRA and CDR2 YSYEKL. The CDR3 is CASSLFGGAGANVLTF. In DNA, the CDR3 is TGCGCCAGCAGCCTCTTCGGGGGGGCTGGGGCCAACGTCCTGACTTTC.

This clone was seen a few times. The rearrangement uses TRBV7-8 and TRBJ2-1; perhaps TRBD2 as D (5 bases). The CDR3 contains 16 residues. Looked up from germline, CDR1 is SGHVS and CDR2 is FQNEAQ. The ends were cut back, 1 base at V and 3 bases at J, with 13 bases in the middle. CDR3 in DNA: TGTGCCAGCAGCTTAGAAGCGGAAGCAAACTACAATGAGCAGTTCTTC. Amino acid sequence: CASSLEAEANYNEQFF.

J is TRBJ2-3 and V is TRBV9; TRBD2 matches at 7 bases. Unmatched junction bases numbered 4, after V lost 3 bases and J lost 0 bases. The CDR3 is 15 amino acids. Germline V gene sequence: CDR1 SGDLS, CDR2 YYNGEE. In DNA, the CDR3 is TGTGCCAGCAGCGCCGGGGGGATTAGCACAGATACGCAGTATTTT. It translates to CASSAGGISTDTQYF.

The rearrangement joins TRBV10-3 to TRBJ2-1; 13 bases are shared with TRBD2. This CDR3 has 17 residues. J was trimmed by 7 bases and V by 1 base; bases with no gene match: 7. Germline CDR1 is ENHRY and CDR2 is SYGVKD. CDR3 sequence (DNA): TGTGCCATCAGTGAGTTCCCGGGACTAGCGGGAAATAATGAGCAGTTCTTC. This encodes CAISEFPGLAGNNEQFF.

Only one count was recorded for this clone. The rearrangement uses TRBV18 and TRBJ2-3, with a possible D match to TRBD2 (6 bases). V shed 0 bases and J shed 2 bases, with 9 bases lying between them. CDR3 size: 15 residues. Germline V gene data show CDR1 as KGHSH and CDR2 as LQKENI. The CDR3 coding sequence is TGTGCCAGCTCACCACCGGGACTGCTCACAGATACGCAGTATTTT. This sequence encodes CASSPPGLLTDTQYF.

This clone was seen a few times. The chain recombines TRBV4-2 with TRBJ2-7; TRBD1 agrees at 7 bases. The CDR3 has 14 residues. Trimming at V came to 0 bases and at J to 6 bases, leaving 5 bases not matched to a gene. Germline CDR1 reads LGHNA; CDR2 reads YNFKEQ. The CDR3 is CASSQEIQGSEQYF. CDR3 nucleotides: TGTGCCAGCAGCCAAGAGATACAGGGGTCCGAGCAGTACTTC.

The V gene is TRBV5-5, the J gene TRBJ1-1; D is possibly TRBD1 (6 bases). The germline V gene encodes CDR1 SGHKS and CDR2 YYEKEE (reference sequence). Trimming shortened V by 2 bases and J by 0 bases, and 8 bases separated the two germline ends. The length of the CDR3 is 14 residues. The CDR3 spells CASSLGGMNTEAFF. CDR3 sequence (DNA): TGTGCCAGCAGCTTAGGGGGAATGAACACTGAAGCTTTCTTT.

The J gene is TRBJ1-6, the V gene TRBV7-2; D is unresolved. This CDR3 is 14 amino acids long. Trimming left V 0 bases short and J 5 bases short, with 5 bases between. CDR1 and CDR2 (germline): SGHTA, FQGNSA. CDR3 residues: CASSLAYHNSPLHF. The CDR3 DNA reads as TGTGCCAGCAGCTTAGCCTATCATAATTCACCCCTCCACTTT.

This sequence joins TRBV2 and TRBJ2-6; 7 nucleotides match TRBD1. The CDR3 sequence is 17 residues long. CDR1 is SNHLY, CDR2 FYNNEI, per germline. Germline trimming cut 6 bases from V and 0 bases from J; bases unmatched to any gene: 8. CDR3 sequence: CASSYPGQFSGANVLTF. DNA for the CDR3: TGTGCCAGCAGCTATCCGGGACAGTTCTCTGGGGCCAACGTCCTGACTTTC.

The chain links TRBV5-1 to TRBJ1-1; TRBD1 aligns across 9 bases. The CDR3 spans 14 residues. The germline CDR1 and CDR2 sequences are SGHRS and YFSETQ. The ends lost 7 bases at V and 5 bases at J; junction bases unmatched: 9. CDR3 region: CASGTGSWRTEAFF. CDR3 in DNA: TGCGCCAGCGGGACAGGGAGTTGGCGAACTGAAGCTTTCTTT. The variable domain in full, completed from reference TRBV5-1 and TRBJ1-1, reads KAGVTQTPRYLIKTRGQQVTLSCSPISGHRSVSWYQQTPGQGLQFLFEYFSETQRNKGNFPGRFSGRQFSNSRSEMNVSTLELGDSALYLCASGTGSWRTEAFFGQGTRLTVV.

The chain joins TRBV27 to TRBJ2-1, with unresolved D. Germline CDR1 is MNHEY and CDR2 is SMNVEV (reference sequence). Trimming removed 1 base at V and 8 bases at J, with 18 bases between. The CDR3 length is 16 residues. This CDR3 is CASSLFGSGFGYEQFF. Written as DNA, the CDR3 is TGTGCCAGCAGTTTATTTGGTTCAGGTTTTGGGTATGAGCAGTTCTTC.